What follows are 21 T cell receptor beta chains derived from one specimen sequenced in a study of CD8 T cells in Susac syndrome. Random hexamers primed reverse transcription of 0.5 to 1 ug RNA. TCRdb re-called the immunoSEQ multiplex PCR reads with MiXCR, one entry per CDR3 protein. The sample has some 76,000 distinct CDR3 sequences, 91% seen once. Material: CD8+ T cells from PBMCs. The source of these receptors is a human donor with multiple sclerosis.

Written as DNA, the CDR3 is TGTGCCAGTAGTATACTAGCGGGAGGTCACAATGAGCAGTTCTTC. Translating gives CASSILAGGHNEQFF. This chain joins TRBV19 and TRBJ2-1; 11 positions agree with TRBD2. Germline CDR1 reads LNHDA; CDR2 reads SQIVND (reference sequence). There are 15 residues in the CDR3. V lost 2 bases to trimming and J lost 5 bases; unmatched junction nucleotides: 2.

The chain employs TRBV25-1 and TRBJ2-2; D is unclear. The V end was cut by 1 base, the J end by 2 bases, with 8 bases between. Per the germline V gene, CDR1 is MGHDK and CDR2 is SYGVNS. The CDR3 consists of 15 residues. The CDR3 DNA reads TGTGCCAGCAGTGAATGGGGTCAAAACACCGGGGAGCTGTTTTTT. Encoded protein: CASSEWGQNTGELFF.

J is TRBJ2-5 and V is TRBV5-6; 13 nucleotides align to TRBD2. Per the germline V gene, CDR1 is SGHDT and CDR2 is YYEEEE. V lost 5 bases, J lost 3 bases, and 4 bases stayed unmatched. CDR3 size: 15 residues. For the CDR3, the DNA is TGTGCCAGCAGTCCTGGACTAGCGGGAGAAGAGACCCAGTACTTC. Its protein product is CASSPGLAGEETQYF.

The V call is TRBV15, the J call TRBJ2-5; 9 bases line up with TRBD1. CDR3 size: 14 residues. Germline V CDR1 and CDR2: LNHNV, YYDKDF (reference sequence). V shed 8 bases, J shed 5 bases, and the junction held 9 bases outside the gene matches. This CDR3 is CATQDRGGQETQYF. CDR3 DNA sequence: TGTGCCACCCAGGACAGGGGAGGGCAGGAGACCCAGTACTTC.

Concerning this clonotype itself: Sequence at one end of the junction differs from germline and may be a read error. The chain combines TRBV20-1 with TRBJ1-1; D not resolved. The CDR3 is made up of 14 amino acids. Germline values: CDR1 DFQATT, CDR2 SNEGSKA (reference sequence). Here the CDR3 DNA reads TGCAGTGCTAGAGATGACCGACTGAACACTGAAGTTTTCTTT. Protein: CSARDDRLNTEVFF.

The CDR3 region is CASSDPSGNTIYF. Here the CDR3 DNA reads TGTGCCAGCAGCGACCCGTCGGGGAACACCATATATTTT. The V call is TRBV9, the J call TRBJ1-3; D is ambiguous. The V and J ends lost 3 bases and 7 bases respectively, with 11 bases between them. The CDR3 has 13 amino acids. Germline V CDR1 and CDR2: SGDLS, YYNGEE.

The CDR3 loop is CASSSTEGPIEQYF. For the CDR3, the DNA is TGTGCCAGCAGCTCCACAGAGGGCCCCATCGAGCAGTACTTC. The genes are TRBV5-6 and TRBJ2-7, with a possible D match to TRBD2 (5 bases). Deletions cut 3 bases from V and 6 bases from J, with 16 bases between. This CDR3 region has 14 residues. CDR1 and CDR2 from the germline V gene are SGHDT and YYEEEE.

The V call is TRBV18, the J call TRBJ1-4; the D gene is possibly TRBD1 (6 bases). The V and J ends lost 5 bases and 0 bases respectively, with 10 bases between them. The CDR3 loop spans 15 amino acids. Germline V gene data show CDR1 as KGHSH and CDR2 as LQKENI. CDR3 residues: CASSRDTSTNEKLFF. DNA of the CDR3: TGTGCCAGCTCAAGGGACACCTCAACTAATGAAAAACTGTTTTTT.

The chain recombines TRBV5-1 with TRBJ2-5; 8 bases fit TRBD2. The J segment lost 5 bases and the V segment lost 0 bases, leaving 6 bases of the junction unmatched. Germline values: CDR1 SGHRS, CDR2 YFSETQ. The CDR3 consists of 15 residues. Here the CDR3 reads CASSLGTTSVETQYF. The CDR3 bases are TGCGCCAGCAGCTTGGGAACGACTAGCGTGGAGACCCAGTACTTC.

The chain carries TRBV19 and TRBJ2-1; unclear D gene. Deletions cut 4 bases from V and 4 bases from J, with 11 bases between. CDR1 is LNHDA and CDR2 is SQIVND in the germline V gene (reference sequence). The CDR3 sequence is 14 residues long. In DNA form, the CDR3 reads TGTGCCAGTAGTAAAGAGATCTCATACAATGAGCAGTTCTTC. Translating it yields CASSKEISYNEQFF.

In this sample, this clonotype turned up once. The genes are TRBV20-1 and TRBJ1-4, with no clear D. The CDR3 totals 15 residues. V gave up 1 base and J gave up 11 bases, with 20 bases separating them. Germline values: CDR1 DFQATT, CDR2 SNEGSKA (reference sequence). The CDR3 sequence: CSARVGSTGIWKLFF. The CDR3 DNA sequence: TGCAGTGCTAGAGTGGGGTCGACGGGCATATGGAAACTGTTTTTT.

The chain is built from TRBV20-1 and TRBJ1-5, with 10 bases aligning to TRBD1. The CDR3 is made up of 17 amino acids. The germline gives CDR1 DFQATT, CDR2 SNEGSKA (reference sequence). Unmatched junction bases numbered 13, after V lost 5 bases and J lost 3 bases. CDR3 protein: CSAPSHPGTGVNQPQHF. As DNA, the CDR3 is TGCAGTGCTCCCAGCCACCCCGGGACAGGGGTCAATCAGCCCCAGCATTTT.

The chain has TRBV3-1 and TRBJ2-5; D is unclear. The germline CDR1 and CDR2 sequences are LGHDT and YNNKEL (reference sequence). Trimming removed 0 bases from V and 7 bases from J, with 0 bases in between. The CDR3 length is 10 residues. CDR3: CASSQETQYF. The CDR3 bases are TGTGCCAGCAGCCAAGAGACCCAGTACTTC.

The chain carries TRBV12-3 or TRBV12-4 and TRBJ2-7; a weak D match, TRBD2 (6 bases). The CDR3 runs to 15 residues. V gave up 3 bases and J gave up 1 base, with 13 bases separating them. CDR3 protein: CASSLDYPRSYEQYF. CDR3 nucleotide sequence: TGTGCCAGCAGTTTGGACTACCCGCGGTCCTACGAGCAGTACTTC.

A single count supports this clonotype. The chain joins TRBV15 to TRBJ2-5; TRBD2 aligns across 8 bases. J was trimmed by 0 bases and V by 3 bases; bases with no gene match: 15. Germline V gives CDR1 LNHNV, CDR2 YYDKDF (reference sequence). CDR3 length: 19 residues. The CDR3 region is CATSRGVEAGELYQETQYF. As DNA, the CDR3 is TGTGCCACCAGCAGGGGAGTGGAAGCGGGGGAATTGTACCAAGAGACCCAGTACTTC.

This chain links TRBV14 with TRBJ2-2; D call uncertain. This CDR3 spans 12 amino acids. With 1 base removed from V and 6 bases from J, the gap between germline ends came to 3 bases. Germline CDR1 is SGHDN and CDR2 is FVKESK. The CDR3 DNA follows: TGTGCCAGCAGCCAAGTTGCCGGGGAGCTGTTTTTT. This encodes CASSQVAGELFF.

This chain joins TRBV7-9 and TRBJ2-1; D gene uncertain. With 5 bases removed from V and 8 bases from J, the gap between germline ends came to 10 bases. The CDR3 loop spans 12 amino acids. Germline V gives CDR1 SEHNR, CDR2 FQNEAQ (reference sequence). The CDR3 coding sequence is TGTGCCAGCAGCCCGAGTTTATATGAGCAGTTCTTC. Protein sequence: CASSPSLYEQFF. Combining the CDR3 with reference TRBV7-9 and TRBJ2-1 gives the whole variable domain DTGVSQNPRHKITKRGQNVTFRCDPISEHNRLYWYRQTLGQGPEFLTYFQNEAQLEKSRLLSDRFSAERPKGSFSTLEIQRTEQGDSAMYLCASSPSLYEQFFGPGTRLTVL.

This chain links TRBV6-1 with TRBJ1-1; the D is unclear. From germline, CDR1 is MNHNS and CDR2 SASEGT. V shed 5 bases and J shed 4 bases, with 8 bases lying between them. The CDR3 is made up of 12 amino acids. This CDR3 reads CASSMLVTEAFF. The DNA for the CDR3 is TGTGCCAGCAGTATGCTGGTCACTGAAGCTTTCTTT.

The chain recombines TRBV28 with TRBJ1-1; D is unresolved. Germline CDR1 and CDR2: MDHEN and SYDVKM. Trimming left V 1 base short and J 1 base short, with 10 bases between. The CDR3 loop spans 15 amino acids. The CDR3 protein is CASSLFGEKNTEAFF. For the CDR3, the DNA is TGTGCCAGCAGTTTATTTGGGGAGAAGAACACTGAAGCTTTCTTT.

This chain connects TRBV7-8 to TRBJ1-2; 9 bases are a match to TRBD1. The CDR3 spans 11 residues. Germline V CDR1 and CDR2: SGHVS, FQNEAQ. The V gene end was trimmed by 5 bases and the J gene end by 12 bases; junction bases not matched to a gene: 4. The DNA of the CDR3 is TGTGCCAGCAGCCCCGGGACAGGGAACACCTTC. It is translated as CASSPGTGNTF.

The genes are TRBV5-4 and TRBJ2-2; D is uncertain. Trimming removed 0 bases at V and 8 bases at J, with 11 bases between. This CDR3 has 14 residues. CDR1 and CDR2 from the germline V gene are SGHNT and YYREEE (reference sequence). The CDR3 reads CASSLGLPRGELFF. In DNA, the CDR3 is TGTGCCAGCAGCTTGGGACTCCCCAGAGGGGAGCTGTTTTTT.